Included here is one TCR beta chain sequence, with context. As processed by the authors: Nucleated cell number was recorded as an estimate derived from reference gene primer amplification. Method: immunoSEQ multiplex PCR; TCRdb's copy keeps in-frame clones and lacks some. The D gene and trimming were derived from the DNA, and the V and J assignments and clone size from that table. The sample holds fewer than 85,000 clones, 85% to 90% seen once. The sample belongs to a study of blood T cell repertoires in COVID-19. Looking at the study overall: There were acute and convalescent COVID-19 samples, and they came from the United States, Italy and Spain.

The source material was peripheral blood. The TCR originated in a man older than 75 with acute or convalescent COVID-19.

CDR3 region: CASSLLAGVENIQYF. Written as DNA, the CDR3 is TGTGCCAGCAGCTTACTAGCGGGAGTGGAAAACATTCAGTACTTC. The chain joins TRBV11-2 to TRBJ2-4, with 10 nucleotides matching TRBD2. The V segment lost 2 bases and the J segment 5 bases; nucleotides outside the gene matches: 3. CDR1 and CDR2 (germline): SGHAT, FQNNGV. The CDR3 is 15 amino acids.